The 9 T cell receptor beta chains below all came from one sample that was sequenced in a study of regulatory T cells in long-lasting Graves disease (dated by TCRdb to about 2021). Library method: multiplex PCR. TCRdb shows the sequencer as Illumina HiSeq 4000. CDR3 regions were amplified by Arm-PCR with iRepertoire HTBI primers to construct TCR beta libraries. The raw public reads went through TCRdb reprocessing: fastp at Q25, MiXCR clone calling, in-frame beta chains kept. One record per CDR3 amino acid sequence lists the most common genes and DNA. This sample lists over 350,000 distinct CDR3 sequences; approximately 16% were detected once. Of the sample, around 7.6% is held by the ten largest clones. This specimen's time point label, per the study, means: newly diagnosed GD, antithyroid drugs for less than 3 months. For both TCR sequencing and RNA sequencing, RNA was extracted from PBMCs in TRIzol.

These data also formed part of another study, on T cells in Graves' hyperthyroidism and ophthalmopathy.

The sample in question was peripheral blood mononuclear cells (PBMCs), obtained at new diagnosis, from a patient treated with antithyroid drugs. These receptors were collected from a woman between 40 and 50 years old with Graves disease. Donor details come from another sample of the same person, matched by shared clones.

This clonotype was picked up many times. The chain recombines TRBV28 with TRBJ2-1, with 9 nucleotides matching TRBD2. Germline CDR1 reads MDHEN; CDR2 reads SYDVKM. The CDR3 extends over 19 amino acids. The J segment lost 0 bases and the V segment lost 8 bases, leaving 17 bases of the junction unmatched. The chain's CDR3 is CASFRTSVFTSSSYNEQFF. For the CDR3, the DNA is TGTGCCAGCTTTAGGACTAGCGTCTTCACTTCGAGCTCCTACAATGAGCAGTTCTTC.

This clonotype was observed many times. The chain carries TRBV19 and TRBJ2-1; 8 bases map to TRBD2. In germline, CDR1 is LNHDA, CDR2 SQIVND (reference sequence). V trimming: 5 bases; J trimming: 2 bases; junction bases outside the gene matches: 5. The CDR3 runs 15 residues. CDR3 nucleotide sequence: TGTGCCAGTAGTGCTAGCGGGTTTACCTACAATGAGCAGTTCTTC. This translates into CASSASGFTYNEQFF.

In its sample, this clonotype was seen many times. The chain uses TRBV27 and TRBJ2-7; tentative D call: TRBD2 (6 bases). The CDR3 has 16 residues. Germline CDR1 MNHEY, CDR2 SMNVEV (reference sequence). The V gene lost 0 bases and the J gene lost 0 bases, with 12 bases spanning the gap. This CDR3 reads CASSLSWGEYSYEQYF. The DNA of the CDR3 is TGTGCCAGCAGTTTATCGTGGGGGGAATACTCCTACGAGCAGTACTTC.

The sample holds a few counts of this clonotype. The genes are TRBV27 and TRBJ1-4, with TRBD1 as a possible D gene (5 bases). Germline V gene lookup returns CDR1 MNHEY and CDR2 SMNVEV (reference sequence). Trimming removed 6 bases at V and 8 bases at J, with 13 bases between. The CDR3 totals 13 residues. The CDR3 region has the DNA TGTGCCAGCAGGGCCGCGGGGGGGGAAAAACTGTTTTTT. Translated: CASRAAGGEKLFF.

This clonotype was observed many times. The chain has TRBV6-1 and TRBJ2-7; D not resolved. Germline V lookup: CDR1 MNHNS, CDR2 SASEGT. V was pared by 2 bases and J by 5 bases, with 16 bases between. The CDR3 runs 15 residues. The CDR3 loop reads CASSEPGRPGNEQYF. The CDR3 DNA follows: TGTGCCAGCAGTGAACCGGGCCGCCCGGGCAACGAGCAGTACTTC.

The V and J genes are TRBV4-2 and TRBJ2-6; D is possibly TRBD2 (6 bases). The CDR3 is made up of 16 amino acids. Trimming cost V 4 bases and J 4 bases, with 14 bases left between them. Germline loops: CDR1 LGHNA, CDR2 YNFKEQ. CDR3 sequence (DNA): TGTGCCAGCAGCCGGGAGGTCGGTACCGGGGCCAACGTCCTGACTTTC. Protein sequence: CASSREVGTGANVLTF.

The sample holds many counts of this clonotype. V and J are TRBV3-1 and TRBJ2-7, with D perhaps matching TRBD1 or TRBD2 (5 bases each). V lost 8 bases and J lost 4, with 15 bases in between. The CDR3 consists of 13 residues. CDR1 and CDR2 from the germline V gene are LGHDT and YNNKEL (reference sequence). The CDR3 spells CASRRDGTYEQYF. The CDR3 nucleotides read TGTGCCAGCCGTAGGGACGGCACTTACGAGCAGTACTTC.

Ten or more counts support this clonotype. V is TRBV27 and J is TRBJ2-2; the D is unclear. V lost 6 bases and J lost 0, with 8 bases in between. The CDR3 consists of 14 residues. Germline CDR1 and CDR2: MNHEY and SMNVEV (reference sequence). CDR3 region: CASSLTSNTGELFF. Written as DNA, the CDR3 is TGTGCCAGCAGCCTCACCTCGAACACCGGGGAGCTGTTTTTT.

This clonotype was detected ten times or more. The chain is built from TRBV7-2 and TRBJ2-1; D not certain. The ends were cut back, 2 bases at V and 12 bases at J, with 5 bases in the middle. The CDR3 spans 10 residues. CDR1 and CDR2 (germline): SGHTA, FQGNSA. CDR3 residues: CASSLPGQFF. The CDR3 nucleotides read TGTGCCAGCAGCTTACCTGGGCAGTTCTTC.